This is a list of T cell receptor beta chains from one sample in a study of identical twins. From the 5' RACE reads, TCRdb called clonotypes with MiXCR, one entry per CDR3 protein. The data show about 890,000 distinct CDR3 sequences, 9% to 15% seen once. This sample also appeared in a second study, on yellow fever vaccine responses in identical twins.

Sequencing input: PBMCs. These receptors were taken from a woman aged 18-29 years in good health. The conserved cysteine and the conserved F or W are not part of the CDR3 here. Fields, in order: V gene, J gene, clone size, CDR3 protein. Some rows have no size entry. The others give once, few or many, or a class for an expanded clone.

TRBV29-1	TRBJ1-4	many	SVGQRLGEKLF
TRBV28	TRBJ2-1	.	ASSPLRGGNYNEQF
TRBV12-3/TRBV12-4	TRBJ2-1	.	ASSLRLAGGPRDRNEQF
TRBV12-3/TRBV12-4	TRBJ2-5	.	ASSFREIKETQY
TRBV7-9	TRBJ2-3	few	ASSFRTSGSRGDTQY
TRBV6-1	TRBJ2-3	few	ASSPSLIDTQY
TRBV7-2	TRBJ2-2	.	ASNSQRYTGELF
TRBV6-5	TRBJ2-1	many	ASSYSGNKNEQF
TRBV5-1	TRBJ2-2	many	ASSEAGGTGELF
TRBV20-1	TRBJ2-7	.	SARDPWTNYEQY
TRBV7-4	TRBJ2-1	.	ASSLEAGTSYNEQF
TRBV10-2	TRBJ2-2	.	ATTSSGGATGELF
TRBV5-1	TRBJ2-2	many	ASSLVVTSGTGELF
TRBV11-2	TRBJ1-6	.	ASSLAPGRYNSPLH
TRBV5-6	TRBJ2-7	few	ASSLLGASSYEQY
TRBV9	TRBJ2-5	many	ASSVAGGAETQY
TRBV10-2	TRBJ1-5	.	ASRPNSNQPQH
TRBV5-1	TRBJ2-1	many	ASSLGGSGGLNEQF
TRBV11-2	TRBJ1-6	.	ASSLGSDNSPLH
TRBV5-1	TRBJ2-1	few	ASSLWDRVSPPFFKSYNEQF
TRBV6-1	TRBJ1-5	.	ASSQTGAIMPQH
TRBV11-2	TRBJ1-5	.	ASSLRPGEAEH
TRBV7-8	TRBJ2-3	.	ASRDSPTTSTDTQY
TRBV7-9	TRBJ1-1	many	ASSADRLNTEAF
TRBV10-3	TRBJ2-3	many	AIRGDTQY
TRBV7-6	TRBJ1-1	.	ASSLTPGDLNTEAF
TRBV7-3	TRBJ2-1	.	ASSKTGGRERNEQF
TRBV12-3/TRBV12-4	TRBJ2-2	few	ASSLAERGGLGELF
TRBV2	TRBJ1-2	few	ASSDGRDYGYT